These 8 T cell receptor beta chains were all obtained from the same sample, sequenced in a study of OX40 agonist ivuxolimab in advanced cancers. Generated by immunoSEQ multiplex PCR, the TCRdb table keeps only in-frame clones and is missing some. The table records 100,000 to 150,000 clones, under 95% of them present only once. This material consisted of CD4+ or CD8+ T cells sorted from blood, taken in a trial of the OX40 agonist ivuxolimab. The receptor source for this set is an adult with an advanced solid tumor such as melanoma, head and neck, liver or kidney cancer.

The chain uses TRBV6-1 and TRBJ2-2; 7 bases agree with TRBD1. This CDR3 contains 16 residues. Germline CDR1 and CDR2: MNHNS and SASEGT. Trimming cost V 4 bases and J 4 bases; bases outside gene matches: 9. The CDR3 DNA reads as TGTGCCAGCAGTGCTGACAGGGTCGTGAGCACCGGGGAGCTGTTTTTT. Its translation is CASSADRVVSTGELFF.

The chain employs TRBV28 and TRBJ1-4; 7 bases map to TRBD1. The V and J ends lost 4 bases and 8 bases, in that order; junction bases with no gene match: 13. CDR3 size: 16 residues. Germline V gives CDR1 MDHEN, CDR2 SYDVKM. The CDR3 reads CASSSTWDSLYEKLFF. The CDR3 DNA is TGTGCCAGCAGTTCCACTTGGGACAGCCTTTACGAAAAACTGTTTTTT.

The chain uses TRBV5-4 and TRBJ2-7; TRBD2 aligns across 10 bases. The CDR3 is 19 residues long. The ends lost 3 bases at V and 3 bases at J; junction bases unmatched: 18. Germline values: CDR1 SGHNT, CDR2 YYREEE (reference sequence). The CDR3 reads CASSYNSLAGERTGYEQYF. As DNA, the CDR3 is TGTGCCAGCAGCTACAATTCTCTAGCGGGAGAAAGAACTGGCTACGAGCAGTACTTC.

CDR3 amino acids: CASSLGLAEATYEQYF. Here the CDR3 DNA reads TGTGCCAGCAGCTTGGGACTAGCGGAGGCCACCTACGAGCAGTACTTC. The rearrangement joins TRBV5-5 to TRBJ2-7; TRBD2 aligns across 9 bases. The CDR3 covers 16 residues. The trim removed 0 bases at V and 2 bases at J, leaving 6 bases unmatched. Germline CDR1 is SGHKS and CDR2 is YYEKEE (reference sequence).

The chain employs TRBV7-8 and TRBJ2-1; D unclear. Per germline, CDR1 SGHVS and CDR2 FQNEAQ. The CDR3 extends over 14 amino acids. With 1 base removed from V and 0 bases from J, the gap between germline ends came to 4 bases. CDR3 loop: CASSLVSSYNEQFF. The CDR3 DNA reads TGTGCCAGCAGCTTAGTAAGCTCCTACAATGAGCAGTTCTTC.

V is TRBV5-1 and J is TRBJ2-7; TRBD2 agrees at 11 bases. Germline V gives CDR1 SGHRS, CDR2 YFSETQ. The CDR3 has 15 residues. The J segment lost 4 bases and the V segment lost 2 bases, leaving 5 bases of the junction unmatched. The CDR3 is CASSLLAGAQYEQYF. The CDR3 nucleotides read TGCGCCAGCAGCTTACTAGCGGGGGCCCAGTACGAGCAGTACTTC.

The V call is TRBV7-2, the J call TRBJ1-1, with D perhaps matching TRBD1 (6 bases). The germline gives CDR1 SGHTA, CDR2 FQGNSA. V shed 7 bases and J shed 2 bases, with 14 bases lying between them. This CDR3 contains 14 residues. The CDR3 protein is CASTPRGGNTEAFF. The DNA of the CDR3 is TGTGCCAGCACGCCCCGGGGGGGCAACACTGAAGCTTTCTTT.

The V gene is TRBV9, the J gene TRBJ2-2; D may be TRBD1 (5 bases). CDR1 SGDLS and CDR2 YYNGEE come from the germline V gene. V lost 0 bases and J 7 bases, leaving 10 bases between the germline ends. This CDR3 is built from 14 residues. CDR3 nucleotide sequence: TGTGCCAGCAGCGTAGACGTAGGGGACGGGGAGCTGTTTTTT. This codes for CASSVDVGDGELFF.